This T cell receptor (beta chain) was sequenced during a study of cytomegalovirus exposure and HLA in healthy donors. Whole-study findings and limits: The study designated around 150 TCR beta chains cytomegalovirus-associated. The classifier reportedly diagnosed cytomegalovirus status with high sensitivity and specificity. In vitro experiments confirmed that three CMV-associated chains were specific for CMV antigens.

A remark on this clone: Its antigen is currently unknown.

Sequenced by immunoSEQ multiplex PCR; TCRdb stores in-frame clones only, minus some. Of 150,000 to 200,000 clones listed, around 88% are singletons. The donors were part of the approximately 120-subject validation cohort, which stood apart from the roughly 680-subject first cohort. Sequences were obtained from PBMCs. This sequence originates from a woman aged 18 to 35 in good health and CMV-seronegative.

CDR3 nucleotide sequence: TGTGCCAGCAGTCCCCGGACAGATGAAAAACTGTTTTTT. This gives the protein CASSPRTDEKLFF. The chain recombines TRBV6-5 with TRBJ1-4; D is possibly TRBD1 (6 bases). Trimming took 5 bases from V and 6 from J, leaving 10 bases between them. Germline CDR1 and CDR2: MNHEY and SVGAGI. CDR3 size: 13 residues.